The next 15 T cell receptor beta chains were all read from a single sample in a study of technical replicates of blood from several donors. Some clones are missing from TCRdb's copy, which holds only in-frame ones; the method was immunoSEQ multiplex PCR. The profile shows some 82,000 clones, about 97% of them singletons. Sequenced sample: T cells isolated from PBMCs. The receptor set was obtained from a human donor in good health.

This sequence joins TRBV5-6 and TRBJ2-1, with no clear D. V lost 0 bases, J lost 7 bases, and 14 bases lay in between. CDR1 is SGHDT, CDR2 YYEEEE, per germline. The CDR3 contains 15 residues. DNA of the CDR3: TGTGCCAGCAGCTTGGGTGTCAGCCCGAGGAATGAGCAGTTCTTC. It translates to CASSLGVSPRNEQFF.

This chain connects TRBV30 to TRBJ1-2; TRBD1 is a possible D gene (5 bases). Per germline, CDR1 GTSNPN and CDR2 SVGIG (reference sequence). V lost 2 bases to trimming and J lost 7 bases, with 20 bases between them. The CDR3 has 15 amino acids. The CDR3 region is CAWSTRNRQNPGYTF. In nucleotides, the CDR3 is TGTGCCTGGAGTACGCGTAACAGGCAGAATCCTGGCTACACCTTC.

This clone appeared once. The rearrangement links TRBV5-4 to TRBJ2-7, with 7 bases identical to TRBD1. The V segment lost 4 bases and the J segment 3 bases; nucleotides outside the gene matches: 7. The CDR3 extends over 14 amino acids. CDR1 is SGHNT and CDR2 is YYREEE in the germline V gene (reference sequence). The CDR3 nucleotides are TGTGCCAGCAGCCGGGACAGCCTTTTCTACGAGCAGTACTTC. Protein: CASSRDSLFYEQYF.

V gene TRBV28 combines with J gene TRBJ2-1; 9 nucleotides align to TRBD1. V lost 8 bases, J lost 4 bases, and 9 bases stayed unmatched. From germline, CDR1 is MDHEN and CDR2 SYDVKM. CDR3 size: 15 residues. CDR3: CASYQRDRAYNEQFF. The DNA for the CDR3 is TGTGCCAGCTACCAGCGGGACAGGGCTTACAATGAGCAGTTCTTC.

The J gene is TRBJ2-2, the V gene TRBV28; perhaps TRBD1 as D (6 bases). The CDR3 is made up of 12 amino acids. Germline V gene data show CDR1 as MDHEN and CDR2 as SYDVKM. V was trimmed by 4 bases and J by 6 bases, leaving 6 bases between them. CDR3 bases: TGTGCCAGCAGTTCAGGGGCCGGGGAGCTGTTTTTT. Residues: CASSSGAGELFF.

The gene calls are TRBV11-2 and TRBJ2-3, with D maybe TRBD1 (6 bases). The V end lost 5 bases, the J end lost 1 base, and 10 bases lay between the germline ends. The CDR3 runs 14 residues. Germline CDR1 SGHAT, CDR2 FQNNGV. The CDR3 DNA follows: TGTGCCAGCAGCAACCAGGGGCGCACAGATACGCAGTATTTT. Protein product: CASSNQGRTDTQYF.

The chain combines TRBV11-1 with TRBJ2-3; weak D call: TRBD1 (6 bases). The germline V and J ends were trimmed by 5 bases and 2 bases, with 14 bases remaining between them. Germline V gives CDR1 SGHAT, CDR2 FQDESV (reference sequence). This CDR3 has 15 amino acids. In DNA form, the CDR3 reads TGTGCCAGCAGCCTATCTGACAGGCACACAGATACGCAGTATTTT. This encodes CASSLSDRHTDTQYF.

The V and J genes are TRBV18 and TRBJ1-2, with TRBD1 as a possible D gene (5 bases). The CDR3 is 15 residues long. Germline V gene sequence: CDR1 KGHSH, CDR2 LQKENI. Deletions cut 2 bases from V and 6 bases from J, with 16 bases between. CDR3: CASSPGGTALDGYTF. The CDR3 DNA reads TGTGCCAGCTCACCAGGGGGGACGGCACTAGATGGCTACACCTTC.

The chain carries TRBV7-6 and TRBJ2-2; 8 bases map to TRBD2. J was trimmed by 6 bases and V by 5 bases; bases with no gene match: 17. The germline V gene has CDR1 SGHVS and CDR2 FNYEAQ. This CDR3 comprises 18 residues. The CDR3 is CASSPYGAGVVVAGELFF. The CDR3, as DNA: TGTGCCAGCAGCCCTTACGGAGCGGGAGTAGTAGTTGCCGGGGAGCTGTTTTTT.

The chain's CDR3 is CASSFRVGQGSTDTQYF. In DNA form, the CDR3 reads TGCGCCAGCAGCTTCCGCGTCGGGCAGGGAAGCACAGATACGCAGTATTTT. This chain links TRBV5-1 with TRBJ2-3; TRBD1 might be the D (5 bases). With 2 bases removed from V and 0 bases from J, the gap between germline ends came to 16 bases. This CDR3 comprises 17 residues. Looked up from germline, CDR1 is SGHRS and CDR2 is YFSETQ.

The rearrangement joins TRBV19 to TRBJ1-1, with D possibly matching TRBD1 (6 bases). Germline loops: CDR1 LNHDA, CDR2 SQIVND (reference sequence). This CDR3 region has 14 residues. Between the trimmed V and J ends, which lost 7 bases and 3 bases, there was a span of 15 bases. CDR3 region: CASKQTGMDTEAFF. The CDR3 DNA reads TGTGCCAGTAAGCAGACAGGTATGGACACTGAAGCTTTCTTT.

The chain carries TRBV5-1 and TRBJ1-1; no reliable D call. The length of the CDR3 is 15 residues. Germline CDR1 SGHRS, CDR2 YFSETQ. V lost 4 bases, J lost 3 bases, and 16 bases lay in between. The chain's CDR3 is CASSVSAFRDTEAFF. CDR3 bases: TGCGCCAGCAGCGTGAGCGCCTTCCGGGACACTGAAGCTTTCTTT.

In this sample, this clone turned up once. This chain uses TRBV2 with TRBJ2-1, with 9 bases aligning to TRBD1. V dropped 4 bases and J dropped 5; count of bases not matched to a gene: 6. This CDR3 has 15 residues. CDR1 is SNHLY and CDR2 is FYNNEI in the germline V gene. DNA for the CDR3: TGTGCCAGCAGTGGACCGGGACAGGGCGACAATGAGCAGTTCTTC. Protein sequence: CASSGPGQGDNEQFF. The whole variable domain, remainder taken from reference TRBV2 and TRBJ2-1, is EPEVTQTPSHQVTQMGQEVILRCVPISNHLYFYWYRQILGQKVEFLVSFYNNEISEKSEIFDDQFSVERPDGSNFTLKIRSTKLEDSAMYFCASSGPGQGDNEQFFGPGTRLTVL.

This clone was observed a single time. The V and J genes are TRBV4-2 and TRBJ2-3, with D perhaps matching TRBD2 (5 bases). Germline loops: CDR1 LGHNA, CDR2 YNFKEQ. Trimming removed 4 bases at V and 0 bases at J, with 14 bases between. The CDR3 totals 16 residues. The CDR3 loop is CASSLRAVTSTDTQYF. The DNA for the CDR3 is TGTGCCAGCAGCCTCCGAGCGGTGACTAGCACAGATACGCAGTATTTT.

The CDR3 loop is CAGTGARAYEQYF. The CDR3 DNA reads as TGTGCCGGCACAGGGGCCAGGGCCTACGAGCAGTACTTC. This chain links TRBV27 with TRBJ2-7; TRBD1 matches 7 bases. This CDR3 spans 13 amino acids. Germline V gene lookup returns CDR1 MNHEY and CDR2 SMNVEV (reference sequence). V lost 11 bases, J lost 2 bases, and 9 bases stayed unmatched.